A selection of T cell receptor beta chains follows, all from one sample in a study of monozygotic twins with inflammatory bowel disease. For each CDR3 protein, TCRdb gives one entry from its re-call of the 5' RACE reads, without DNA. The sample has about 210,000 distinct CDR3 sequences. Sequencing used blood. The receptors stem from a human donor with ulcerative colitis or Crohn's disease, or a healthy co-twin of an affected twin (not recorded which). The CDR3 runs from the conserved cysteine through the conserved F or W.

J: TRBJ1-5; V: TRBV24-1; CDR3: CATSNMGPGPQHF
J: TRBJ2-1; V: TRBV5-1; CDR3: CASSFEGSPYNEQFF
J: TRBJ1-5; V: TRBV12-3/TRBV12-4; CDR3: CASSFQGMDQPQHF
J: TRBJ1-2; V: TRBV5-1; CDR3: CASSSTGNYGYTF
J: TRBJ1-5; V: TRBV4-1; CDR3: CASSRGQGDQPQHF
J: TRBJ2-7; V: TRBV7-9; CDR3: CASSPQGGIPLEQYF
J: TRBJ2-2; V: TRBV18; CDR3: CASSPQTNTGELFF
J: TRBJ2-3; V: TRBV3-1; CDR3: CASSPAGGPADTQYF
J: TRBJ2-2; V: TRBV29-1; CDR3: CSVPADSLNTGELFF
J: TRBJ2-3; V: TRBV15; CDR3: CATSRDVGTSGGNTDTQYF
J: TRBJ2-6; V: TRBV15; CDR3: CATSSRSGANVLTF
J: TRBJ2-7; V: TRBV9; CDR3: CASSLRGTSGYEQYF
J: TRBJ1-2; V: TRBV12-3/TRBV12-4; CDR3: CASSLGTGAYGYTF
J: TRBJ1-5; V: TRBV12-3/TRBV12-4; CDR3: CASSPTGGLNQPQHF
J: TRBJ1-5; V: TRBV11-2; CDR3: CASSLETGLQPQHF
J: TRBJ2-7; V: TRBV18; CDR3: CASSPNSHEQYF
J: TRBJ1-2; V: TRBV5-1; CDR3: CASSLAPGGGYTF